The 12 T cell receptor beta chains below come from one sample, sequenced in a study of cytotoxic CD8 clonotypes in ibrutinib-treated CLL. The table came from immunoSEQ multiplex PCR; TCRdb's copy has only in-frame clones and leaves some out. The table shows some 300,000 clones, with around four fifths occurring only once. This specimen consisted of PBMCs, obtained before ibrutinib treatment. The source is a human donor with chronic lymphocytic leukemia.

The J gene is TRBJ2-7, the V gene TRBV4-3; no definite D call. The V and J ends lost 2 bases and 2 bases respectively, with 13 bases between them. CDR1 is LGHNA, CDR2 YSLEER, per germline. The CDR3 is 15 residues long. This CDR3 is CASSQFYPSPYEQYF. In DNA, the CDR3 is TGCGCCAGCAGCCAATTCTACCCGAGCCCCTACGAGCAGTACTTC.

The chain couples TRBV19 to TRBJ1-2; D is uncertain. This CDR3 has 13 amino acids. CDR1 LNHDA and CDR2 SQIVND come from the germline V gene (reference sequence). Trimming pared 6 bases from V and 4 bases from J, leaving 12 bases between. This CDR3 is CASSPTGPYGYTF. The CDR3 DNA is TGTGCCAGTAGCCCAACCGGGCCCTATGGCTACACCTTC.

The chain uses TRBV9 and TRBJ2-5; tentative D call: TRBD1 (6 bases). Germline V gene data show CDR1 as SGDLS and CDR2 as YYNGEE. CDR3 size: 16 residues. V was pared by 0 bases and J by 3 bases, with 15 bases between. The CDR3 DNA reads as TGTGCCAGCAGCGTAGGTCTATGGAGGACAGAAGAGACCCAGTACTTC. Encoded protein: CASSVGLWRTEETQYF.

The V gene is TRBV5-1, the J gene TRBJ1-2, with a tentative D call TRBD1 (5 bases). This CDR3 spans 15 amino acids. V was pared by 5 bases and J by 2 bases, with 16 bases between. CDR1 SGHRS and CDR2 YFSETQ come from the germline V gene. The DNA of the CDR3 is TGCGCCAGCAGTGAAGAGGGGCCCCCCAACTATGGCTACACCTTC. This translates into CASSEEGPPNYGYTF.

This sequence joins TRBV18 and TRBJ1-2, with D hard to call. Germline V gene lookup returns CDR1 KGHSH and CDR2 LQKENI. The CDR3 runs 12 residues. Trimming took off 0 bases at V and 12 bases at J, with 11 bases between the two ends. The DNA of the CDR3 is TGTGCCAGCTCACCACCCGGACTTGAAAACACCTTC. Its translation: CASSPPGLENTF.

The chain is built from TRBV7-3 and TRBJ1-2; tentatively, D is TRBD1 (5 bases). Germline CDR1 and CDR2: SGHTA and FQGTGA. The CDR3 has 14 amino acids. Trimming stripped 5 bases from V and 8 bases from J, with 18 bases between. The CDR3: CASSPQVRAGGYTF. The CDR3 DNA is TGTGCCAGCAGCCCACAGGTCCGGGCGGGGGGCTACACCTTC. Full variable domain (outside the CDR3, taken from reference TRBV7-3 and TRBJ1-2): GAGVSQTPSNKVTEKGKYVELRCDPISGHTALYWYRQSLGQGPEFLIYFQGTGAADDSGLPNDRFFAVRPEGSVSTLKIQRTERGDSAVYLCASSPQVRAGGYTFGSGTRLTVV.

The gene calls are TRBV25-1 and TRBJ2-7; D not resolved. This CDR3 is built from 14 residues. Germline loops: CDR1 MGHDK, CDR2 SYGVNS. V lost 2 bases, J lost 4 bases, and 12 bases lay in between. CDR3: CASSEAISAYEQYF. Here the CDR3 DNA reads TGTGCCAGCAGTGAAGCTATAAGCGCTTACGAGCAGTACTTC.

The V and J genes are TRBV11-2 and TRBJ2-7; D might be TRBD1 (6 bases). With 3 bases removed from V and 2 bases from J, the gap between germline ends came to 11 bases. The CDR3 is 14 residues long. Germline V gene data show CDR1 as SGHAT and CDR2 as FQNNGV. The CDR3: CASSFGDIAYEQYF. For the CDR3, the DNA is TGTGCCAGCAGCTTCGGGGACATAGCCTACGAGCAGTACTTC. Looking up the rest from reference TRBV11-2 and TRBJ2-7 gives the full variable domain: EAGVAQSPRYKIIEKRQSVAFWCNPISGHATLYWYQQILGQGPKLLIQFQNNGVVDDSQLPKDRFSAERLKGVDSTLKIQPAKLEDSAVYLCASSFGDIAYEQYFGPGTRLTVT.

The chain joins TRBV2 to TRBJ2-3; the match to TRBD2 covers 9 bases. CDR1 SNHLY and CDR2 FYNNEI come from the germline V gene. This CDR3 is 16 amino acids long. V dropped 4 bases and J dropped 6; count of bases not matched to a gene: 11. CDR3 sequence: CASSVRLAGLGDTQYF. In DNA form, the CDR3 reads TGTGCCAGCAGTGTTAGGCTAGCGGGACTCGGTGATACGCAGTATTTT.

This clone was found a few times. Its ends do not fully match the called genes, so a read error is possible. V is TRBV11-2 and J is TRBJ2-7, with D hard to call. Germline assignment: CDR1 SGHAT and CDR2 FQNNGV. CDR3 length: 11 amino acids. The CDR3 DNA reads TGTGCCAGCAGCTTAGTTCGGATCCCCTTCTTC. Protein sequence: CASSLVRIPFF.

This chain links TRBV9 with TRBJ2-1; TRBD2 is a possible D gene (6 bases). This CDR3 has 16 residues. V lost 4 bases and J lost 2, with 16 bases in between. The V gene's germline CDR1 is SGDLS and CDR2 YYNGEE. CDR3 loop: CASSFYTGTAYNEQFF. The DNA of the CDR3 is TGTGCCAGCAGCTTCTACACCGGGACTGCCTACAATGAGCAGTTCTTC. Full variable domain (remainder filled in from reference TRBV9 and TRBJ2-1): DSGVTQTPKHLITATGQRVTLRCSPRSGDLSVYWYQQSLDQGLQFLIQYYNGEERAKGNILERFSAQQFPDLHSELNLSSLELGDSALYFCASSFYTGTAYNEQFFGPGTRLTVL.

This sequence joins TRBV7-2 and TRBJ2-7; D is perhaps TRBD2 (6 bases). The V end lost 4 bases, the J end lost 1 base, and 14 bases lay between the germline ends. The CDR3 spans 15 residues. CDR1 and CDR2 (germline): SGHTA, FQGNSA. CDR3 sequence: CASSYNRDSSYEQYF. As DNA, the CDR3 is TGTGCCAGCAGCTATAACCGGGACTCGTCCTACGAGCAGTACTTC.